Listed below are T cell receptor beta chains from one sample, sequenced in a study of T cell responses to AZD1222 COVID-19 vaccine. TCRdb's table, derived via immunoSEQ multiplex PCR, lists solely in-frame clones and lacks some. This table has over 80,000 clones, approximately 92% appearing once. The sample here was peripheral blood, taken on day 0 of AZD1222 vaccination. The receptors come from an adult in good health. Each CDR3 is given with its conserved first and last residue. A D gene is named only where the DNA matches it firmly. Size values are once, few and many counts, or a class for expanded clones, and some rows have none.

DNA,CDR3,size,J,V,D
TGTGCCAGCAGTCCAGGGGGCCGGGGCAATCAGCCCCAGCATTTT,CASSPGGRGNQPQHF,-,TRBJ1-5,TRBV27,TRBD1
TGTGCCAGCAGTGGAGCTGTGGGGGTAGAGACCCAGTACTTC,CASSGAVGVETQYF,-,TRBJ2-5,TRBV6-1,-
TGTGCCAGTAGTATATCAATGAATGCTCGGAACACTGAAGCTTTCTTT,CASSISMNARNTEAFF,-,TRBJ1-1,TRBV19,-
TGTGCCACCAGTGATTCAGGGACTAGCGGGAATGAGCAGTTCTTC,CATSDSGTSGNEQFF,once,TRBJ2-1,TRBV24-1,TRBD2
TGTGCCAGCAGTTTATGGGGGGGCCTAGAGGGCTACACCTTC,CASSLWGGLEGYTF,-,TRBJ1-2,TRBV6-5,-
TGTGCCAGCAGTTTAACGGAAAACTATGGCTACACCTTC,CASSLTENYGYTF,once,TRBJ1-2,TRBV28,-
TGCGCCAGCAGCACCGGGACAGGGGACCAGCCCCAGCATTTT,CASSTGTGDQPQHF,-,TRBJ1-5,TRBV5-1,TRBD1
TGTGCCAGCAGCTTCAGGGGGCTGTATGGCTACACCTTC,CASSFRGLYGYTF,-,TRBJ1-2,TRBV7-9,TRBD1
TGTGCCAGCAGCGCCCTAGGGGGGCATGGCACTGAAGCTTTCTTT,CASSALGGHGTEAFF,-,TRBJ1-1,TRBV11-2,-
TGTGCCAGCAGCGAGGGGTACAAGAACAATGAGCAGTTCTTC,CASSEGYKNNEQFF,-,TRBJ2-1,TRBV9,-
TGTGCCAGCAGCCTAGCTAGCGGGGCGGCCACCGGGGAGCTGTTTTTT,CASSLASGAATGELFF,-,TRBJ2-2,TRBV3-1/TRBV3-2,TRBD2
TGTGCCAGCAGCGTAGGAGGGGAGAATCAGCCCCAGCATTTT,CASSVGGENQPQHF,-,TRBJ1-5,TRBV9,-
TGTGCCAGCAGCGCGCCGGGGGCGGGGAGGGGGGCCCAGTACTTC,CASSAPGAGRGAQYF,-,TRBJ2-5,TRBV28,-
TGTGCCATCAGGGGCAGTCAGGGGTCCGTGAACACTGAAGCTTTCTTT,CAIRGSQGSVNTEAFF,-,TRBJ1-1,TRBV10-3,-
TGTGCCAGCAGCCCCAGGGCAGGGGGGCAAGAGACCCAGTACTTC,CASSPRAGGQETQYF,-,TRBJ2-5,TRBV7-9,-
TGTGCCAGCATGGGGGGAAGCGGGAGAAGCGAGCAGTACTTC,CASMGGSGRSEQYF,few,TRBJ2-7,TRBV14,TRBD2
TGTGCCAGCAGCGTTATGAATCAGCCCCAGCATTTT,CASSVMNQPQHF,-,TRBJ1-5,TRBV11-2,-
TGTGCCAGCAGCTTAGCGTTTCGAAGCGCTGGGGCCAACGTCCTGACTTTC,CASSLAFRSAGANVLTF,-,TRBJ2-6,TRBV7-2,-
TGTGCCAGCAGCTTTTTTTCTAGCACAGATACGCAGTATTTT,CASSFFSSTDTQYF,once,TRBJ2-3,TRBV11-2,-
TGTGCCAGCAGCTTAGCTGGGGGCGATCAGCCCCAGCATTTT,CASSLAGGDQPQHF,-,TRBJ1-5,TRBV5-4,-
TGTGCCAGCAGCTTCGGGACAGGGGACTACAATGAGCAGTTCTTC,CASSFGTGDYNEQFF,-,TRBJ2-1,TRBV11-1,TRBD1
TGCGCCAGCAGCTCAGGGGTCTCTGGAAACACCATATATTTT,CASSSGVSGNTIYF,-,TRBJ1-3,TRBV5-1,-
TGTGCCAGCAGTGACTGGACTAGCGTGGGAGGGGAGACCCAGTACTTC,CASSDWTSVGGETQYF,-,TRBJ2-5,TRBV6-1,TRBD2
TGTGCCATCAGCCCCCAACTAGCGGCCTACAATGAGCAGTTCTTC,CAISPQLAAYNEQFF,-,TRBJ2-1,TRBV10-3,TRBD2
TGTGCCAGCAGCCAAGGGGGGACCACAGATACGCAGTATTTT,CASSQGGTTDTQYF,-,TRBJ2-3,TRBV3-1/TRBV3-2,-
TGTGCCATCAGTGGGAAAGAAGCAGGGTCACTTGCAGCGGACTACAATGAGCAGTTCTTC,CAISGKEAGSLAADYNEQFF,-,TRBJ2-1,TRBV10-3,-
TGTGCCAGCAGGGTAGCGGGCCAAGAGACCCAGTACTTC,CASRVAGQETQYF,-,TRBJ2-5,TRBV6-5,TRBD2
TGTGCCAGCGACCACCGGGACAGGTGGAGCGGTTCACCCCTCCACTTT,CASDHRDRWSGSPLHF,-,TRBJ1-6,TRBV28,TRBD1
TGTGCCAGCAGTGAGTCCGGGACAGGGGGCGCGTACACTGAAGCTTTCTTT,CASSESGTGGAYTEAFF,few,TRBJ1-1,TRBV25-1,TRBD1
TGTGCCAGCAGTCCTGCAGGGGGAGAGACCCAGTACTTC,CASSPAGGETQYF,-,TRBJ2-5,TRBV6-5,TRBD1
TGCAGTGCTCGAATCGGAGATACGCAGTATTTT,CSARIGDTQYF,-,TRBJ2-3,TRBV20-1,-
TGTGCCAGCAGTTTTATTCAGGGTTCTGGGGCCAACGTCCTGACTTTC,CASSFIQGSGANVLTF,-,TRBJ2-6,TRBV28,-
TGTGCCACCAGCAGAGCCATCACTAGCGGACAAGAGACCCAGTACTTC,CATSRAITSGQETQYF,-,TRBJ2-5,TRBV15,TRBD2
TGCGCCAGCAGCCAAAAAAGCCCTAGCGGTTACTACAATGAGCAGTTCTTC,CASSQKSPSGYYNEQFF,-,TRBJ2-1,TRBV4-1,TRBD2
TGTGCCAGCAGCTTAACCGGACTAGCGGAGGATACGCAGTATTTT,CASSLTGLAEDTQYF,-,TRBJ2-3,TRBV7-3,TRBD2
TGTGCCAGCGAGAAACAGCATAGCAATCAGCCCCAGCATTTT,CASEKQHSNQPQHF,-,TRBJ1-5,TRBV21-1,-
TGTGCCAGTAGCCCCCACAGGGCCTCCGGGTACAATGAGCAGTTCTTC,CASSPHRASGYNEQFF,-,TRBJ2-1,TRBV19,-
TGTGCCAGCAGCTTAGGGGCCAGCGCTAAGGGCAATGAGCAGTTCTTC,CASSLGASAKGNEQFF,-,TRBJ2-1,TRBV11-2,-
TGTGCCACCATGGAGGGGGGGGTTTACGGCTACACCTTC,CATMEGGVYGYTF,-,TRBJ1-2,TRBV28,-
TGTGCCAGCAGCGGGAGTTACACAGATACGCAGTATTTT,CASSGSYTDTQYF,-,TRBJ2-3,TRBV9,-
TGTGCCAGCAGGGACAATTGGAAGACCCAGTACTTC,CASRDNWKTQYF,-,TRBJ2-5,TRBV6-5,-
TGTGCCAGTAGTATGCAGGGGGCGAATGAGCAGTTCTTC,CASSMQGANEQFF,-,TRBJ2-1,TRBV19,TRBD1
TGTGCCAGCAGTTCATGGTCGAACACTGAAGCTTTCTTT,CASSSWSNTEAFF,-,TRBJ1-1,TRBV6-2/TRBV6-3,-
TGCAGCCCGAATAGTGAGCAGTTCTTC,CSPNSEQFF,once,TRBJ2-1,TRBV29-1,-
TGTGCCAGCAGCGTTCTGGCAGTCGACGAGCAGTACTTC,CASSVLAVDEQYF,few,TRBJ2-7,TRBV9,-
TGTGCCAGCAGCGTAGAGGACAAATTCGAGCAGTACTTC,CASSVEDKFEQYF,-,TRBJ2-7,TRBV9,-
TGCGCCAGCAGCCAACCGACACGCGGAGAGACCCAGTACTTC,CASSQPTRGETQYF,-,TRBJ2-5,TRBV4-1,-
TGTGCCACCTCAGGGGGGGGCCGTGCCGGGGAGCTGTTTTTT,CATSGGGRAGELFF,-,TRBJ2-2,TRBV24-1,-